Each of the 2 T cell receptor beta chains below was sequenced from the same sample in a study of T cell repertoires in cytomegalovirus infection. One entry per CDR3 protein, called by TCRdb with MiXCR from the reads. This table holds more than 400,000 distinct CDR3 sequences, more than 25% found once. Specimen: PBMCs. The receptor source for this set is a human donor in good health (CMV status not recorded). Some clones in this sample may be carry-over from other donors' samples.

The chain links TRBV15 to TRBJ1-2, with TRBD1 matching over 7 bases. V gave up 8 bases and J gave up 4 bases; unmatched junction bases: 10. The germline V gene encodes CDR1 LNHNV and CDR2 YYDKDF (reference sequence). CDR3 length: 14 residues. CDR3 region: CATGEGATSYGYTF. CDR3 nucleotides: TGTGCCACCGGAGAGGGGGCGACGTCCTATGGCTACACCTTC.

J is TRBJ2-3 and V is TRBV5-6; D might be TRBD1 (6 bases). V was cut by 5 bases and J by 8 bases, with 21 bases left in between. Germline V gene data show CDR1 as SGHDT and CDR2 as YYEEEE. The CDR3 extends over 15 amino acids. The CDR3 nucleotides read TGTGCCAGCAGTTCCGGCCTCTGGGTAGGGGGTACGCAGTATTTT. This sequence encodes CASSSGLWVGGTQYF.